This section outlines one T cell receptor beta chain sequence together with its context. Its antigen is currently not known. No much larger clone is present one base from it, and per-base qualities are unavailable. CDR1 KGHDR and CDR2 SFDVKD are derived from the germline V gene. After removal of 5 bases from V and 0 bases from J, the junction retains 4 bases not matched to a gene. Reading from cysteine to phenylalanine, the CDR3 counts 17 amino acids. Of the read, only the CDR3 DNA is kept; its 51 bases are in frame from base 1. The data were obtained in a study of blood T cell repertoires in COVID-19 (dated by TCRdb to 2020 to 2022). At the level of the whole study: Samples covering the acute and convalescent phases of COVID-19 were provided by collaborators in the United States, Italy and Spain. The prospective study material was composed of cDNA or gDNA derived from T cells, B-cell-depleted T cells, or PBMCs. Subjects who had been exposed to COVID-19, were actively infected with it, or had recovered from it provided the deeply sampled blood TCRbeta repertoires that made up the dataset. The repertoires were released in a freely available public database intended as a resource for research on the immune response to SARS-CoV-2. The samples were drawn from the first 160 participants of the ongoing ImmuneRACE study and from roughly 1,300 subjects provided by 6 global collaborators. A de-identified subject ID, COVID-19 status, age in years and sex were almost always included in the sample metadata. HLA class I and class II types, where available, came from metadata supplied by the sample provider rather than from assay-based typing. General conclusions and limits of the study: How much clinical and demographic metadata was included differed by source and by participant, and the metadata was provided uncurated.

In Seattle, one collaborating source enrolled patients while the infection was active and tracked those patients longitudinally over the course of disease. Collaborating institutions collected whole blood in K2EDTA tubes following their own protocols. For TCRbeta analysis, collaborators shipped samples as frozen whole blood, isolated PBMCs, or DNA extracted from either of those sample types. TCRbeta CDR3 regions were amplified from genomic DNA by means of the immunoSEQ Assay, a bias-controlled multiplex PCR. The study's own analysis went as follows. Within the assay, amplification of reference gene primers was used to estimate how many nucleated cells each sample contained. Sequence reads were collapsed and filtered to measure the absolute abundance of every unique TCRbeta CDR3 rearrangement. For each sample, productive Simpson clonality was calculated by taking the square root of Simpson's diversity index across productive rearrangements. Imported from immuneACCESS, the table was reduced by TCRdb to in-frame sequences with V and J called. These copies leave out some clones; in studies compared against another copy, an unresolved V gene accounts for under half, and the cause of the remainder is not known. That table is the source of V, J and clone size, and D and trimming were worked out from the DNA. In all, the sample holds some 220,000 clones, and 75% to 85% of those were seen once. Clones ranked in the top ten supply 4.5% to 6% of the sample.

The sample consisted of peripheral blood. The rearranged segments are TRBV24-1 and TRBJ2-6; the junction holds 9 bases that match TRBD1. This clonotype originated in a man aged 50-60 years with COVID-19, enrolled during active disease. The nucleotide sequence reads as follows: TGTGCCACCAGTGGCGGACAGGGGAGCTCTGGGGCCAACGTCCTGACTTTC. This gives the protein CATSGGQGSSGANVLTF.